Sequencing of this T cell receptor beta chain was carried out in a study of T cells in localized non-small cell lung cancer. Germline CDR1 reads LGHNA; CDR2 reads YSLEER. V was cut by 3 bases and J by 8 bases, with 16 bases left in between. The CDR3 has 15 residues. With regard to this clone: Its target is not known.

Study-wide points: In adjacent lung, a median roughly 62 of the top 100 tumor clones were found. Investigators sequenced only a single tumor region, leaving heterogeneity possible. Clonality peaked in uninvolved adjacent lung rather than tumor.

Sequencing used immunoSEQ multiplex PCR; TCRdb keeps in-frame clones, though not all of them. The table includes approximately 43,000 clones, 85% to 90% detected once. The receptor was derived from a female donor over 55 with stage I squamous cell lung carcinoma. The specimen comprised peripheral blood, sampled before any cancer treatment. The rearrangement links TRBV4-3 to TRBJ1-4; D is possibly TRBD1 (6 bases). The CDR3 DNA is TGCGCCAGCAGCCAGGCCCGGACAGACCGGGAAAAACTGTTTTTT. Amino acids: CASSQARTDREKLFF.